The clone carrying this TCR beta chain was seen repeatedly, ten times or more. The antigen remains unidentified. This specimen belongs to a study of CD8+CD57+ T cells in acquired aplastic anemia. At the level of the study: The sorted CD4+ and CD8+ cells yielded an average approximately 3.3 ug of DNA.

Sequencing was done on patients that had shown CD8+CD57+ cell expansion by flow cytometry. Receipt of therapy had not occurred in any patient by the time of blood sampling. TCR beta VDJ and CDR3 profiling used genomic DNA as template. In TCRdb, the reads were re-called with MiXCR into one record per CDR3 protein. The table includes about 150,000 distinct CDR3 sequences, roughly 49% detected once. Study results and limitations: Around 27 was the count of CD8+ CDR3 sequences that patients shared with controls.

CDR1 and CDR2 from the germline V gene are SGHDT and YYEEEE. The CDR3 runs to 13 residues. Trimming stripped 3 bases from V and 3 bases from J, with 7 bases between. V usage is TRBV5-6 and J usage is TRBJ1-5; no clear D. The source is a human donor with aplastic anemia. Sample: sorted CD4+, CD8+, or CD8+CD57+ T cells (not recorded which) from PBMCs. CDR3 loop: CASSSTPNQPQHF. The CDR3 coding sequence is TGTGCCAGCAGCTCGACACCCAATCAGCCCCAGCATTTT.